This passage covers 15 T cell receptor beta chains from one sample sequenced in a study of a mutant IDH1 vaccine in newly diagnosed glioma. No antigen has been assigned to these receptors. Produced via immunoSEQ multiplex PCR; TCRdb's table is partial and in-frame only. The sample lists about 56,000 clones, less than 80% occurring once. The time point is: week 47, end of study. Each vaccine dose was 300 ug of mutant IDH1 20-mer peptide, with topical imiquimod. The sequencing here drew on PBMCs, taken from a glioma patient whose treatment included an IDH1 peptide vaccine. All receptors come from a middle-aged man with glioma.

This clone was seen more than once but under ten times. The chain's CDR3 is CASSLVQYGYTF. The CDR3 bases are TGTGCCAGCAGCTTAGTCCAGTATGGCTACACCTTC. The V call is TRBV7-9, the J call TRBJ1-2, with D uncertain. Germline values: CDR1 SEHNR, CDR2 FQNEAQ (reference sequence). The CDR3 sequence is 12 residues long. Trimming took 1 base from V and 5 from J, leaving 5 bases between them.

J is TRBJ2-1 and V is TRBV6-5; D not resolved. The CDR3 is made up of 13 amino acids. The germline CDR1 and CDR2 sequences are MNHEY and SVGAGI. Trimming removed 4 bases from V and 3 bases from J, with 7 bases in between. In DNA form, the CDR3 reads TGTGCCAGCAGTTTGGACCTCTACAATGAGCAGTTCTTC. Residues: CASSLDLYNEQFF.

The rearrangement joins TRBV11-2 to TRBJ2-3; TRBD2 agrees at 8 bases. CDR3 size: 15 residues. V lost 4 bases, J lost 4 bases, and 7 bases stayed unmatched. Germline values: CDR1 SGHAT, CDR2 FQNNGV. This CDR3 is CASSSGGGQSDTQYF. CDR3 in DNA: TGTGCCAGCAGCTCCGGGGGGGGCCAGTCAGATACGCAGTATTTT.

The CDR3 nucleotides are TGTGCCAGCAGTTACGGAGGCCAGCAGCCCCAGCATTTT. Amino acid sequence: CASSYGGQQPQHF. J is TRBJ1-5 and V is TRBV6-5; no clear D gene. The V gene lost 2 bases and the J gene lost 7 bases, with 9 bases spanning the gap. Germline V lookup: CDR1 MNHEY, CDR2 SVGAGI. This CDR3 contains 13 residues.

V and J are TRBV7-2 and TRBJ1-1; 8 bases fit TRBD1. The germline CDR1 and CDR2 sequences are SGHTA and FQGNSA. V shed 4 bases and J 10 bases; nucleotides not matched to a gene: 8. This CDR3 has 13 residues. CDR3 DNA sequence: TGTGCCAGCAGCTCGGGCAGGGGGCTGCCAGCTTTCTTT. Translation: CASSSGRGLPAFF.

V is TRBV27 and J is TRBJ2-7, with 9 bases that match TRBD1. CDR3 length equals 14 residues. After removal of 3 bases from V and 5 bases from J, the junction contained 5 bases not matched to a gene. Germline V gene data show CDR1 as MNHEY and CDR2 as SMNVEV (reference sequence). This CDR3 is CASSFGTGNHEQYF. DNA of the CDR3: TGTGCCAGCAGTTTTGGGACAGGGAACCACGAGCAGTACTTC.

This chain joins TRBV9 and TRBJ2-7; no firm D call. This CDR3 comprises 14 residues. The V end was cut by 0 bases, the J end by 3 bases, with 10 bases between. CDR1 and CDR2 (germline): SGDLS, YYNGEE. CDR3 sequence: CASSVGGAFYEQYF. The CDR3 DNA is TGTGCCAGCAGCGTAGGAGGAGCCTTCTACGAGCAGTACTTC.

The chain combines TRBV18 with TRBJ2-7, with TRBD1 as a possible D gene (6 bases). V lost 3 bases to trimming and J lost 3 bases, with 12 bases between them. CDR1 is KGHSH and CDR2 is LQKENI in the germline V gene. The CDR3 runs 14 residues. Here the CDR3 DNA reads TGTGCCAGCTCACCCGAGGACAGAGACTACGAGCAGTACTTC. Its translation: CASSPEDRDYEQYF. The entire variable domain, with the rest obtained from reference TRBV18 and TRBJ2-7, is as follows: NAGVMQNPRHLVRRRGQEARLRCSPMKGHSHVYWYRQLPEEGLKFMVYLQKENIIDESGMPKERFSAEFPKEGPSILRIQQVVRGDSAAYFCASSPEDRDYEQYFGPGTRLTVT.

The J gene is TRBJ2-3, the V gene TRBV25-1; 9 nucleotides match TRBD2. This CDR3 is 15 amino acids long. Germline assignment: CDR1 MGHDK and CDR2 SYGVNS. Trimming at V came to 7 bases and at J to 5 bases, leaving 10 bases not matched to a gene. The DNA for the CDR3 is TGTGCCAGCATTGACAGCGGGGGGCGCGGAGATACGCAGTATTTT. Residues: CASIDSGGRGDTQYF. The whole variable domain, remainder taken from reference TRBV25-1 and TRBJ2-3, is EADIYQTPRYLVIGTGKKITLECSQTMGHDKMYWYQQDPGMELHLIHYSYGVNSTEKGDLSSESTVSRIRTEHFPLTLESARPSHTSQYLCASIDSGGRGDTQYFGPGTRLTVL.

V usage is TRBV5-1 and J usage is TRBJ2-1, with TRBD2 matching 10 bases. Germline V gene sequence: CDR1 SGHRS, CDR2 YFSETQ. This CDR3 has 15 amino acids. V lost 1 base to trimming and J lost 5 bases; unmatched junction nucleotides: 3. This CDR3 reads CASSLSLAGDNEQFF. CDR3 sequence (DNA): TGCGCCAGCAGCTTGAGCCTAGCGGGGGACAATGAGCAGTTCTTC.

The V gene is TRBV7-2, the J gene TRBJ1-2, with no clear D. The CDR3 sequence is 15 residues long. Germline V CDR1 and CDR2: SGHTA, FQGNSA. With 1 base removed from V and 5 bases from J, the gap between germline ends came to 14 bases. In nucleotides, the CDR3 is TGTGCCAGCAGCTTAGGTCGGCACGCCCGATATGGCTACACCTTC. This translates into CASSLGRHARYGYTF. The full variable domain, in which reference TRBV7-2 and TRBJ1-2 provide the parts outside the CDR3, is GAGVSQSPSNKVTEKGKDVELRCDPISGHTALYWYRQSLGQGLEFLIYFQGNSAPDKSGLPSDRFSAERTGGSVSTLTIQRTQQEDSAVYLCASSLGRHARYGYTFGSGTRLTVV.

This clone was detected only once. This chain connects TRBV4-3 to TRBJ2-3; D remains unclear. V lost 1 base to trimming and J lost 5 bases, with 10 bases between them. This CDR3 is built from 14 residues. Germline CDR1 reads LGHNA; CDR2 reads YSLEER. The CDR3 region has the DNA TGCGCCAGCAGCCAAGGGTCCGTAGGAGATACGCAGTATTTT. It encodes CASSQGSVGDTQYF.

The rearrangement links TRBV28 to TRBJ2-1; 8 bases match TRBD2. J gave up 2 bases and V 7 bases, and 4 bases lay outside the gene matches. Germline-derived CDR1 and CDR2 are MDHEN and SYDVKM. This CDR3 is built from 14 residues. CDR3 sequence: CASKAGGAYNEQFF. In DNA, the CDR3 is TGTGCCAGCAAGGCCGGGGGGGCCTACAATGAGCAGTTCTTC.

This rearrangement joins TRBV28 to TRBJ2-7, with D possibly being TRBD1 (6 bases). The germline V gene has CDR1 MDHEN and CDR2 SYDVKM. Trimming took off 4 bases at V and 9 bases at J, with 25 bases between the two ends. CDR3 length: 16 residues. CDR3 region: CASSSEGQGSPITQYF. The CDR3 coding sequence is TGTGCCAGCAGTTCAGAGGGGCAGGGGAGTCCTATTACGCAGTACTTC.

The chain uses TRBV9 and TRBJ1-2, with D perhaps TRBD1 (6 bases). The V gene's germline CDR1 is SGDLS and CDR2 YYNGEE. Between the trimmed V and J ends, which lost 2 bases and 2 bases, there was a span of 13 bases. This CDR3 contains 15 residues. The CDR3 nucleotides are TGTGCCAGCAGCGTTTCAGGGGCCCAGAACTATGGCTACACCTTC. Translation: CASSVSGAQNYGYTF. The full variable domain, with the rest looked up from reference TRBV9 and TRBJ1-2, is DSGVTQTPKHLITATGQRVTLRCSPRSGDLSVYWYQQSLDQGLQFLIQYYNGEERAKGNILERFSAQQFPDLHSELNLSSLELGDSALYFCASSVSGAQNYGYTFGSGTRLTVV.